Included here is one T cell receptor (beta chain) sequence, with context. Antigen: not known. Alongside a J-beta primer mix, a sample-barcoded 5' primer served in a second PCR lasting roughly 6 to 11 cycles. Tags on each cDNA molecule came from a template-switch adaptor with 12 random nucleotides. TCRdb re-called the 5' RACE reads through MiXCR, storing one row per CDR3 protein. This table holds under 750,000 distinct CDR3 sequences, more than 45% found once. The data were taken from a study of blood T cells in healthy people across ages. CDR3 length: 15 amino acids. Germline CDR1 reads LGHDT; CDR2 reads YNNKEL (reference sequence). V shed 4 bases and J 3 bases; nucleotides not matched to a gene: 4. Study-level results: Diversity was estimated from one million T cells, and these estimates were considered underestimates. Versus aged donors, long-lived donors had higher diversity and more naive CD4+ cells.

Samples each yielded at least 5 micrograms of total RNA. The sequence came from a man older than 75 in good health. Sequenced material: blood. V and J are TRBV3-1 and TRBJ2-5; TRBD2 matches at 11 bases. The CDR3 sequence: CASSLLAGGEETQYF. The CDR3 DNA reads as TGTGCCAGCAGCCTCCTAGCGGGGGGAGAAGAGACCCAGTACTTC.